The sequence of this T cell receptor beta chain was determined in a study of T cell clonotyping in hematopoietic cell transplantation. Clones were read by immunoSEQ multiplex PCR, and TCRdb kept only the in-frame ones, dropping some. This table has about 27,000 clones, more than 90% appearing once. The J segment lost 6 bases and the V segment lost 3 bases, leaving 1 base of the junction unmatched. Germline assignment: CDR1 SGDLS and CDR2 YYNGEE. The CDR3 loop spans 14 amino acids. The receptor comes from a man aged 45-65 years in good health. Some clones in this sample may be carry-over from other donors' samples. The chain combines TRBV9 with TRBJ1-6; 9 nucleotides line up with TRBD1. Source material: peripheral blood mononuclear cells. CDR3 sequence reads: CASSDRGPNSPLHF. As DNA, the CDR3 is TGTGCCAGCAGCGACAGGGGGCCTAATTCACCCCTCCACTTT.